One and the same sample provided the 22 T cell receptor beta chains below, sequenced in a study of shared clonotypes between healthy human individuals. Selected positively for CCR7 and CD45RO-negative, naive CD8 cells excluded terminally differentiated effector memory CD45RA+ cells. Measured with immunoSEQ multiplex PCR; TCRdb has only the in-frame clones, and not every one. The table has some 2.1 million clones, just under 95% seen once. The sequenced sample was naive CD8+ T cells from PBMCs. The receptors originated from a man aged 18 to 29 in good health. Some clones in this sample may be carry-over from other donors' samples.

The chain links TRBV29-1 to TRBJ2-7, with 7 bases matching TRBD1. Germline trimming cut 4 bases from V and 2 bases from J; bases unmatched to any gene: 5. CDR3 size: 13 residues. Germline V CDR1 and CDR2: SQVTM, ANQGSEA. CDR3 DNA: TGCAGCGTTGCCCAGGGGGAGCCCTACGAGCAGTACTTC. It specifies CSVAQGEPYEQYF.

The V gene is TRBV7-9, the J gene TRBJ2-5; maybe TRBD2 (6 bases). Trimming took 5 bases from V and 14 from J, leaving 24 bases between them. Germline V lookup: CDR1 SEHNR, CDR2 FQNEAQ (reference sequence). The CDR3 loop spans 14 amino acids. The CDR3 is CASSPGTGPEWGYF. CDR3 nucleotides: TGTGCCAGCAGCCCCGGGACTGGGCCAGAGTGGGGATACTTC.

Worth noting for this clone: In the same sample, other DNA sequences code for this CDR3. This chain connects TRBV27 to TRBJ1-5; 8 nucleotides align to TRBD1. Germline CDR1 and CDR2: MNHEY and SMNVEV (reference sequence). The CDR3 is 14 residues long. With V trimmed by 4 bases and J by 7 bases, 6 bases remained unmatched. The CDR3 bases are TGTGCCAGCAGTTCTCAGGGGGCGAACCAGCCCCAGCATTTT. This gives the protein CASSSQGANQPQHF.

This chain uses TRBV15 with TRBJ2-7; a possible D gene is TRBD2 (5 bases). This CDR3 contains 13 residues. Trimming removed 3 bases at V and 0 bases at J, with 6 bases between. Germline CDR1 LNHNV, CDR2 YYDKDF (reference sequence). This chain's CDR3 is CATSRGVSYEQYF. CDR3 in DNA: TGTGCCACCAGCAGGGGAGTCTCCTACGAGCAGTACTTC.

CDR3 nucleotide sequence: TGTGCCAGCAGCTTCGGCGGCCCTGCAGATACGCAGTATTTT. Protein sequence: CASSFGGPADTQYF. The rearrangement uses TRBV5-6 and TRBJ2-3; D call uncertain. V lost 2 bases and J lost 4, with 11 bases in between. CDR3 length: 14 amino acids. The germline gives CDR1 SGHDT, CDR2 YYEEEE. The full variable domain, in which reference TRBV5-6 and TRBJ2-3 provide the parts outside the CDR3, is DAGVTQSPTHLIKTRGQQVTLRCSPKSGHDTVSWYQQALGQGPQFIFQYYEEEERQRGNFPDRFSGHQFPNYSSELNVNALLLGDSALYLCASSFGGPADTQYFGPGTRLTVL.

V is TRBV29-1 and J is TRBJ1-1; the match to TRBD1 covers 7 bases. Per germline, CDR1 SQVTM and CDR2 ANQGSEA. The CDR3 spans 14 residues. V gave up 3 bases and J gave up 0 bases; unmatched junction bases: 4. The CDR3, as DNA: TGCAGCGTTGATCTGACAGGGTTGAACACTGAAGCTTTCTTT. Protein sequence: CSVDLTGLNTEAFF.

This sequence joins TRBV9 and TRBJ1-2; 8 bases align to TRBD1. This CDR3 is built from 16 residues. The V segment lost 1 base and the J segment 0 bases; nucleotides outside the gene matches: 5. Per the germline V gene, CDR1 is SGDLS and CDR2 is YYNGEE. Here the CDR3 DNA reads TGTGCCAGCAGCGTATCCGGGACAGGAACTAACTATGGCTACACCTTC. This codes for CASSVSGTGTNYGYTF.

This rearrangement joins TRBV27 to TRBJ2-7; D may be TRBD1 (5 bases). V lost 3 bases, J lost 9 bases, and 15 bases lay in between. The germline V gene has CDR1 MNHEY and CDR2 SMNVEV (reference sequence). The CDR3 extends over 13 amino acids. CDR3 residues: CASSLSGSDGQYF. The CDR3 DNA is TGTGCCAGCAGTTTGTCAGGGTCCGACGGGCAGTACTTC.

The J gene is TRBJ2-1, the V gene TRBV9; tentatively, D is TRBD2 (5 bases). This CDR3 region has 13 residues. The V gene's germline CDR1 is SGDLS and CDR2 YYNGEE. V lost 4 bases and J lost 5, with 10 bases in between. The CDR3 loop reads CASSPLGDNEQFF. In DNA, the CDR3 is TGTGCCAGCAGCCCCCTCGGGGACAATGAGCAGTTCTTC.

The rearrangement links TRBV5-1 to TRBJ2-2; D possibly corresponds to TRBD1 (6 bases). V gave up 7 bases and J gave up 2 bases, with 9 bases separating them. Germline V gene sequence: CDR1 SGHRS, CDR2 YFSETQ. CDR3 length equals 13 residues. CDR3 residues: CASRDTNTGELFF. As DNA, the CDR3 is TGCGCCAGCCGGGACACTAACACCGGGGAGCTGTTTTTT. Full variable domain (missing parts from reference TRBV5-1 and TRBJ2-2): KAGVTQTPRYLIKTRGQQVTLSCSPISGHRSVSWYQQTPGQGLQFLFEYFSETQRNKGNFPGRFSGRQFSNSRSEMNVSTLELGDSALYLCASRDTNTGELFFGEGSRLTVL.

The rearrangement joins TRBV7-9 to TRBJ2-1, with D perhaps matching TRBD1 (6 bases). Germline V gene sequence: CDR1 SEHNR, CDR2 FQNEAQ (reference sequence). The CDR3 length is 14 residues. Trimming stripped 5 bases from V and 4 bases from J, with 12 bases between. CDR3 residues: CASSPGTLYNEQFF. The CDR3 DNA reads TGTGCCAGCAGCCCCGGGACACTATACAATGAGCAGTTCTTC.

This clone is a singleton in its sample. The chain employs TRBV6-5 and TRBJ1-3, with a tentative D call TRBD1 (5 bases). Looked up from germline, CDR1 is MNHEY and CDR2 is SVGAGI. The CDR3 consists of 14 residues. V was pared by 5 bases and J by 4 bases, with 12 bases between. CDR3 sequence (DNA): TGTGCCAGCAGTCCCGGGGGGGAAGGAAACACCATATATTTT. It yields the protein CASSPGGEGNTIYF.

The V and J genes are TRBV14 and TRBJ2-7; D perhaps matches TRBD1 (5 bases). Germline CDR1 reads SGHDN; CDR2 reads FVKESK. Deletions cut 0 bases from V and 7 bases from J, with 13 bases between. This CDR3 contains 14 residues. CDR3 protein: CASSQDPTGIEQYF. In nucleotides, the CDR3 is TGTGCCAGCAGCCAAGATCCAACAGGAATTGAGCAGTACTTC.

This clone occurred many times. Other DNA sequences within the sample encode an identical CDR3. The V and J genes are TRBV5-4 and TRBJ2-7; D might be TRBD2 (5 bases). Trimming stripped 0 bases from V and 6 bases from J, with 10 bases between. The CDR3 has 13 residues. Germline V gene sequence: CDR1 SGHNT, CDR2 YYREEE (reference sequence). This chain's CDR3 is CASSLEPGSEQYF. CDR3 sequence (DNA): TGTGCCAGCAGCTTGGAGCCGGGAAGCGAGCAGTACTTC. Combining the CDR3 with reference TRBV5-4 and TRBJ2-7 gives the whole variable domain ETGVTQSPTHLIKTRGQQVTLRCSSQSGHNTVSWYQQALGQGPQFIFQYYREEENGRGNFPPRFSGLQFPNYSSELNVNALELDDSALYLCASSLEPGSEQYFGPGTRLTVT.

V usage is TRBV5-8 and J usage is TRBJ2-1, with TRBD2 matching over 12 bases. The CDR3 contains 15 residues. Germline V gene lookup returns CDR1 SGHTS and CDR2 YDEGEE. Trimming removed 6 bases from V and 7 bases from J; junction bases left unmatched: 8. DNA for the CDR3: TGTGCCAGCACCTTAGGACTAGCGGGAAGGAATGAGCAGTTCTTC. The encoded protein is CASTLGLAGRNEQFF.

The chain joins TRBV13 to TRBJ2-7; no clear D. V was pared by 5 bases and J by 0 bases, with 8 bases between. CDR3 length: 13 residues. Germline CDR1 reads PRHDT; CDR2 reads FYEKMQ (reference sequence). CDR3 DNA: TGTGCCAGCAGCCCCACCCTCTCCTACGAGCAGTACTTC. Amino acids: CASSPTLSYEQYF. The variable domain in full, with the rest retrieved from reference TRBV13 and TRBJ2-7, is AAGVIQSPRHLIKEKRETATLKCYPIPRHDTVYWYQQGPGQDPQFLISFYEKMQSDKGSIPDRFSAQQFSDYHSELNMSSLELGDSALYFCASSPTLSYEQYFGPGTRLTVT.

V usage is TRBV4-1 and J usage is TRBJ2-5; 8 bases are a match to TRBD1. This CDR3 spans 15 amino acids. J was trimmed by 9 bases and V by 0 bases; bases with no gene match: 9. Per germline, CDR1 MGHRA and CDR2 YSYEKL. CDR3 coding DNA: TGCGCCAGCAGCCAAGACCGGGCAGGGGGCTACGCCCAGTACTTC. This encodes CASSQDRAGGYAQYF.

This rearrangement joins TRBV4-1 to TRBJ2-5; D is unresolved. Per the germline V gene, CDR1 is MGHRA and CDR2 is YSYEKL. V dropped 1 base and J dropped 3 bases, with 12 bases sitting between them. The CDR3 has 15 residues. The CDR3 bases are TGCGCCAGCAGCCAAGGAAACACGCCGAAAGAGACCCAGTACTTC. Translated, it gives CASSQGNTPKETQYF.

This chain links TRBV7-8 with TRBJ1-1, with TRBD1 matching over 8 bases. CDR1 SGHVS and CDR2 FQNEAQ come from the germline V gene. CDR3 length: 17 residues. The V gene end was trimmed by 4 bases and the J gene end by 5 bases; junction bases not matched to a gene: 15. The CDR3 loop reads CASSSRGRGLSLTEAFF. CDR3 in DNA: TGTGCCAGCAGCTCCCGTGGCAGGGGGCTTTCCCTTACTGAAGCTTTCTTT.

V usage is TRBV9 and J usage is TRBJ2-3; D gene ambiguous. The CDR3 runs to 16 residues. Germline assignment: CDR1 SGDLS and CDR2 YYNGEE. Deletions cut 0 bases from V and 0 bases from J, with 11 bases between. CDR3 residues: CASSVALTGSTDTQYF. DNA of the CDR3: TGTGCCAGCAGCGTAGCTCTGACGGGCAGCACAGATACGCAGTATTTT.

The sample holds one count of this clone. J is TRBJ1-1 and V is TRBV7-9; D perhaps matches TRBD1 (6 bases). The germline CDR1 and CDR2 sequences are SEHNR and FQNEAQ (reference sequence). With 1 base removed from V and 0 bases from J, the gap between germline ends came to 15 bases. This CDR3 is 17 amino acids long. CDR3 coding DNA: TGTGCCAGCAGCTTAGAGGCGCCAGGGGCCCTGAACACTGAAGCTTTCTTT. Its translation: CASSLEAPGALNTEAFF.

The chain links TRBV28 to TRBJ2-7, with TRBD1 matching over 7 bases. CDR3 length: 15 amino acids. Unmatched junction bases numbered 11, after V lost 5 bases and J lost 4 bases. Germline V gives CDR1 MDHEN, CDR2 SYDVKM. CDR3 loop: CASSPGRGNHYEQYF. In DNA form, the CDR3 reads TGTGCCAGCAGTCCAGGCAGGGGGAATCATTACGAGCAGTACTTC. Variable domain in full (rest from reference TRBV28 and TRBJ2-7): DVKVTQSSRYLVKRTGEKVFLECVQDMDHENMFWYRQDPGLGLRLIYFSYDVKMKEKGDIPEGYSVSREKKERFSLILESASTNQTSMYLCASSPGRGNHYEQYFGPGTRLTVT.